This T cell receptor beta chain was sequenced during a study of blood T cells in healthy people across ages. Study results and limitations: Greater diversity and more naive CD4+ cells were seen in long-lived donors than in aged donors.

Sample donors were healthy Caucasian individuals that came from Russia, aged roughly 6 to 95. This clonotype has a handful of counts. What it recognizes is unknown. Sample-barcoded 5' priming and a J-beta primer mix drove a second PCR of roughly 7 to 11 cycles. A single record per CDR3 protein comes from TCRdb applying MiXCR to the 5' RACE reads. Of more than 600,000 distinct CDR3 sequences in the sample, roughly 25% are singletons; the top ten hold roughly 9%. The germline gives CDR1 MNHEY, CDR2 SVGAGI. Germline trimming cut 5 bases from V and 3 bases from J; bases unmatched to any gene: 3. The CDR3 extends over 14 amino acids. This same sample was also taken into another study, of T cells of mothers and their children.

The chain carries TRBV6-5 and TRBJ2-1, with 8 bases matching TRBD2. This TCR was sampled from a boy aged 5 to 17 in good health. Sequencing was done on a sample of blood. Here the CDR3 DNA reads TGTGCCAGCAGTGTACTAGCGGTCTACAATGAGCAGTTCTTC. This codes for CASSVLAVYNEQFF.